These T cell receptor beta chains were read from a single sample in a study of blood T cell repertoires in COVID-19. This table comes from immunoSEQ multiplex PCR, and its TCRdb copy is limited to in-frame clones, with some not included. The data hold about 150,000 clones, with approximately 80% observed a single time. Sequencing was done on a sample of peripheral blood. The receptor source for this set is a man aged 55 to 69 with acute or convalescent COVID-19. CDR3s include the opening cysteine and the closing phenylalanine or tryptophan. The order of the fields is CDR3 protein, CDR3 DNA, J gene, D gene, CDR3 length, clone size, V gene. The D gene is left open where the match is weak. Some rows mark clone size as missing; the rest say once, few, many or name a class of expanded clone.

cdr3_aa: CASSKIMGQRTYEQYF
cdr3_nt: TGTGCCAGCAGCAAAATAATGGGACAGCGAACCTACGAGCAGTACTTC
j_call: TRBJ2-7
d_call: TRBD1
cdr3_length: 16
clone_size: NA
v_call: TRBV7-8

cdr3_aa: CASSLTGATNEKLFF
cdr3_nt: TGCGCCAGCAGCTTGACAGGGGCAACTAATGAAAAACTGTTTTTT
j_call: TRBJ1-4
d_call: TRBD1
cdr3_length: 15
clone_size: few
v_call: TRBV5-1

cdr3_aa: CASSLGAGRTSNYGYTF
cdr3_nt: TGTGCCAGCAGCTTAGGTGCGGGGCGTACCTCTAACTATGGCTACACCTTC
j_call: TRBJ1-2
d_call: NA
cdr3_length: 17
clone_size: NA
v_call: TRBV11-2

cdr3_aa: CASSLEGAGNSPLHF
cdr3_nt: TGCGCCAGCAGCTTGGAGGGAGCGGGAAATTCACCCCTCCACTTT
j_call: TRBJ1-6
d_call: NA
cdr3_length: 15
clone_size: NA
v_call: TRBV5-1

cdr3_aa: CASSPYRATNEKLFF
cdr3_nt: TGTGCCAGCAGTCCCTACAGAGCAACTAATGAAAAACTGTTTTTT
j_call: TRBJ1-4
d_call: NA
cdr3_length: 15
clone_size: NA
v_call: TRBV28

cdr3_aa: CASQGLFTEQFF
cdr3_nt: TGTGCCAGCCAAGGACTATTTACTGAGCAGTTCTTC
j_call: TRBJ2-1
d_call: NA
cdr3_length: 12
clone_size: NA
v_call: TRBV6-5

cdr3_aa: CASSQVRTSGSNSYEQYF
cdr3_nt: TGTGCCAGCAGCCAAGTTCGGACTAGCGGGAGTAACTCCTACGAGCAGTACTTC
j_call: TRBJ2-7
d_call: TRBD2
cdr3_length: 18
clone_size: NA
v_call: TRBV14

cdr3_aa: CASSSPQSPSSYEQYF
cdr3_nt: TGTGCCAGCAGTTCCCCCCAAAGTCCGAGCTCCTACGAGCAGTACTTC
j_call: TRBJ2-7
d_call: NA
cdr3_length: 16
clone_size: NA
v_call: TRBV28

cdr3_aa: CASSTTTRGSGNTIYF
cdr3_nt: TGTGCCAGCAGTACAACGACTCGGGGAAGTGGAAACACCATATATTTT
j_call: TRBJ1-3
d_call: NA
cdr3_length: 16
clone_size: NA
v_call: TRBV6-6

cdr3_aa: CASSARTSHAGEAFF
cdr3_nt: TGTGCCAGCAGCGCTCGGACGTCTCATGCGGGTGAAGCTTTCTTT
j_call: TRBJ1-1
d_call: NA
cdr3_length: 15
clone_size: NA
v_call: TRBV21-1

cdr3_aa: CASSQTSGGADYEQYF
cdr3_nt: TGTGCCAGCAGCCAGACTAGCGGGGGGGCGGACTACGAGCAGTACTTC
j_call: TRBJ2-7
d_call: TRBD2
cdr3_length: 16
clone_size: NA
v_call: TRBV5-6

cdr3_aa: CASSLIPGQGSETQYF
cdr3_nt: TGTGCCAGCAGCCTTATACCGGGACAGGGTTCAGAGACCCAGTACTTC
j_call: TRBJ2-5
d_call: TRBD1
cdr3_length: 16
clone_size: NA
v_call: TRBV7-9

cdr3_aa: CASSQRYQEEVSSGANVLTF
cdr3_nt: TGCGCCAGCAGCCAAAGATACCAGGAAGAAGTGAGCTCTGGGGCCAACGTCCTGACTTTC
j_call: TRBJ2-6
d_call: NA
cdr3_length: 20
clone_size: NA
v_call: TRBV4-3

cdr3_aa: CASSSQGAGYGYTF
cdr3_nt: TGTGCCAGCAGCTCACAGGGGGCTGGCTATGGCTACACCTTC
j_call: TRBJ1-2
d_call: TRBD1
cdr3_length: 14
clone_size: NA
v_call: TRBV11-1

cdr3_aa: CASRPENRGNQETQYF
cdr3_nt: TGTGCCAGCAGACCCGAAAACAGGGGAAATCAAGAGACCCAGTACTTC
j_call: TRBJ2-5
d_call: TRBD1
cdr3_length: 16
clone_size: NA
v_call: TRBV3-1/TRBV3-2

cdr3_aa: CSVEWGQGSEAFF
cdr3_nt: TGCAGCGTTGAATGGGGACAGGGATCTGAAGCTTTCTTT
j_call: TRBJ1-1
d_call: TRBD1
cdr3_length: 13
clone_size: NA
v_call: TRBV29-1

cdr3_aa: CSVEEAGNEQYF
cdr3_nt: TGCAGCGTTGAAGAGGCAGGGAACGAGCAGTACTTC
j_call: TRBJ2-7
d_call: NA
cdr3_length: 12
clone_size: NA
v_call: TRBV29-1

cdr3_aa: CASSEDRVGNTIYF
cdr3_nt: TGTGCCAGCAGCGAGGACAGGGTCGGAAACACCATATATTTT
j_call: TRBJ1-3
d_call: TRBD1
cdr3_length: 14
clone_size: few
v_call: TRBV6-5

cdr3_aa: CASNPRQASGELFF
cdr3_nt: TGTGCCAGCAACCCACGACAGGCCTCCGGGGAGCTGTTTTTT
j_call: TRBJ2-2
d_call: NA
cdr3_length: 14
clone_size: NA
v_call: TRBV28

cdr3_aa: CASSLGEGMATEAFF
cdr3_nt: TGTGCCAGCAGCTTGGGGGAGGGGATGGCCACTGAAGCTTTCTTT
j_call: TRBJ1-1
d_call: NA
cdr3_length: 15
clone_size: few
v_call: TRBV11-2

cdr3_aa: CASSSLYEQFF
cdr3_nt: TGTGCCAGCAGTTCCCTATATGAGCAGTTCTTC
j_call: TRBJ2-1
d_call: NA
cdr3_length: 11
clone_size: NA
v_call: TRBV28

cdr3_aa: CASSDPNRGFNSPLHF
cdr3_nt: TGTGCCAGCAGTGACCCAAACAGGGGATTTAATTCACCCCTCCACTTT
j_call: TRBJ1-6
d_call: TRBD1
cdr3_length: 16
clone_size: NA
v_call: TRBV25-1